These 8 T cell receptor beta chains were sequenced from one sample in a study of cytomegalovirus exposure and HLA in healthy donors. Primers included in the PCR were 60 Vbeta and 13 Jbeta primers. Sequencing used immunoSEQ multiplex PCR; TCRdb keeps in-frame clones, though not all of them. Of some 98,000 clones listed, roughly four fifths are singletons. Material for sequencing was PBMCs. The receptors stem from a female donor in good health and CMV-seropositive.

This clone was recorded only once. The chain has TRBV4-2 and TRBJ1-4, with D tentatively TRBD1 (6 bases). The ends were cut back, 0 bases at V and 5 bases at J, with 31 bases in the middle. This CDR3 comprises 22 residues. Germline V lookup: CDR1 LGHNA, CDR2 YNFKEQ. CDR3 loop: CASSQDINPQGGREMENEKLFF. As DNA, the CDR3 is TGTGCCAGCAGCCAAGATATTAACCCTCAAGGGGGTAGGGAGATGGAAAATGAAAAACTGTTTTTT.

The J gene is TRBJ1-4, the V gene TRBV4-2; TRBD1 is a possible D gene (6 bases). There are 14 residues in the CDR3. V lost 0 bases and J 7 bases, leaving 9 bases between the germline ends. Germline values: CDR1 LGHNA, CDR2 YNFKEQ. CDR3 coding DNA: TGTGCCAGCAGCCAAGAGACAGGAAGTGAAAAACTGTTTTTT. This gives the protein CASSQETGSEKLFF.

The rearrangement uses TRBV30 and TRBJ2-7, with a weak D call TRBD1 (6 bases). Germline values: CDR1 GTSNPN, CDR2 SVGIG (reference sequence). Trimming stripped 3 bases from V and 2 bases from J, with 17 bases between. The CDR3 covers 15 residues. The CDR3 loop reads CAWSVIWKGAYEQYF. Written as DNA, the CDR3 is TGTGCCTGGAGCGTAATCTGGAAGGGGGCCTACGAGCAGTACTTC.

The rearrangement uses TRBV18 and TRBJ2-1; TRBD1 matches 11 bases. The J segment lost 5 bases and the V segment lost 4 bases, leaving 4 bases of the junction unmatched. The germline gives CDR1 KGHSH, CDR2 LQKENI. This CDR3 is built from 15 residues. CDR3 DNA sequence: TGTGCCAGCTCACAGGACAGGGGGCTGGACAATGAGCAGTTCTTC. Translated: CASSQDRGLDNEQFF.

V and J are TRBV27 and TRBJ2-1, with 13 positions matching TRBD2. J gave up 4 bases and V 6 bases, and 9 bases lay outside the gene matches. CDR1 is MNHEY, CDR2 SMNVEV, per germline (reference sequence). This CDR3 contains 17 residues. The CDR3 loop is CASRRNPGLAGYNEQFF. CDR3 nucleotides: TGTGCCAGCAGAAGAAACCCGGGACTAGCGGGATACAATGAGCAGTTCTTC.

This chain joins TRBV29-1 and TRBJ2-3, with 9 bases that match TRBD2. V lost 8 bases, J lost 4 bases, and 16 bases stayed unmatched. There are 16 residues in the CDR3. Germline CDR1 SQVTM, CDR2 ANQGSEA. CDR3 sequence (DNA): TGCAGCCTTGTCCGTTCGGGCGGGAGGGCATCAGATACGCAGTATTTT. The encoded protein is CSLVRSGGRASDTQYF.

This clone was observed a few times. V is TRBV6-6 and J is TRBJ2-2; possible D gene TRBD1, 5 bases. The CDR3 sequence is 14 residues long. V shed 0 bases and J shed 7 bases, with 9 bases lying between them. The germline CDR1 and CDR2 sequences are MNHNY and SVGAGI (reference sequence). The CDR3 protein is CASSYSRALGELFF. CDR3 in DNA: TGTGCCAGCAGTTACTCCAGGGCACTCGGGGAGCTGTTTTTT.

This clone was seen once. The chain is built from TRBV5-6 and TRBJ1-2; D possibly corresponds to TRBD1 (6 bases). V was shortened by 3 bases and J by 2 bases, with 14 bases between the two germline ends. The CDR3 consists of 15 residues. CDR1 and CDR2 from the germline V gene are SGHDT and YYEEEE. The CDR3 reads CASSSRDTINYGYTF. The CDR3 region has the DNA TGTGCCAGCAGCTCCCGGGACACGATAAACTATGGCTACACCTTC.